One and the same sample provided the 22 T cell receptor beta chains below, sequenced in a study of cytomegalovirus exposure and HLA in healthy donors. PCR involved 60 Vbeta and 13 Jbeta primers. TCRdb's copy holds only in-frame clones and misses some; the assay was immunoSEQ multiplex PCR. The repertoire holds around 140,000 clones, with 8.5% to 10% as singletons. Sequenced material: PBMCs. All receptors come from a man aged 50 to 60 in good health and CMV-seronegative.

The chain links TRBV9 to TRBJ1-2; no reliable D call. V dropped 4 bases and J dropped 4 bases, with 17 bases sitting between them. The CDR3 totals 15 residues. CDR1 and CDR2 (germline): SGDLS, YYNGEE. In DNA form, the CDR3 reads TGTGCCAGCAGCCCCTACCCGGGAGCCCCCTATGGCTACACCTTC. Translating it yields CASSPYPGAPYGYTF.

In this sample, this clone turned up a few times. The rearrangement joins TRBV2 to TRBJ2-7; D possibly corresponds to TRBD1 (6 bases). Per germline, CDR1 SNHLY and CDR2 FYNNEI. The length of the CDR3 is 13 residues. The V end was cut by 8 bases, the J end by 3 bases, with 14 bases between. The DNA of the CDR3 is TGTGCCAGCGCCGGGACACTATTCTACGAGCAGTACTTC. Translating gives CASAGTLFYEQYF.

This clone was picked up a small number of times. CDR3 nucleotide sequence: TGTGCCAGCAGTTACAGGGCTGGGGCCAACGTCCTGACTTTC. It yields the protein CASSYRAGANVLTF. J is TRBJ2-6 and V is TRBV2; possibly TRBD1 for D (6 bases). Trimming took 5 bases from V and 2 from J, leaving 7 bases between them. CDR3 size: 14 residues. Germline-derived CDR1 and CDR2 are SNHLY and FYNNEI.

This clone was observed a few times. The chain has TRBV11-2 and TRBJ1-2; D is perhaps TRBD1 (6 bases). The germline gives CDR1 SGHAT, CDR2 FQNNGV. V was clipped by 4 bases and J by 3 bases, with 18 bases between them. The CDR3 is 16 amino acids. The CDR3 loop is CASSSAGTRGDYGYTF. The CDR3, as DNA: TGTGCCAGCAGCTCCGCCGGGACAAGAGGAGACTATGGCTACACCTTC.

This clone was observed a handful of times. The CDR3: CASSPRGRNTGELFF. DNA for the CDR3: TGTGCCAGCAGCCCTCGAGGGCGGAACACCGGGGAGCTGTTTTTT. This chain connects TRBV11-2 to TRBJ2-2, with a possible D match to TRBD2 (5 bases). Trimming shortened V by 5 bases and J by 1 base, and 11 bases separated the two germline ends. Per germline, CDR1 SGHAT and CDR2 FQNNGV. There are 15 residues in the CDR3.

The genes are TRBV2 and TRBJ2-5, with 11 bases identical to TRBD2. The DNA end favors TRBJ2-7, so the J call may be wrong. Germline CDR1 and CDR2: SNHLY and FYNNEI. The length of the CDR3 is 15 residues. The chain's CDR3 is CASGSGGAFNYEQYF. Written as DNA, the CDR3 is TGTGCCAGCGGTAGCGGGGGGGCCTTCAACTACGAGCAGTACTTC.

This clone was seen only a few times. The chain links TRBV2 to TRBJ2-1; a possible D gene is TRBD2 (5 bases). The CDR3 runs 14 residues. Per the germline V gene, CDR1 is SNHLY and CDR2 is FYNNEI. Trimming removed 3 bases from V and 6 bases from J, with 12 bases in between. This CDR3 is CASSDVSGFNEQFF. The CDR3 bases are TGTGCCAGCAGTGACGTTTCGGGATTCAATGAGCAGTTCTTC.

In its sample, this clone was seen a few times. This chain connects TRBV15 to TRBJ2-1; 7 positions agree with TRBD2. The length of the CDR3 is 16 residues. The V gene end was trimmed by 0 bases and the J gene end by 1 base; junction bases not matched to a gene: 3. Germline CDR1 LNHNV, CDR2 YYDKDF (reference sequence). CDR3 in amino acids: CATSRELAVSYNEQFF. CDR3 nucleotides: TGTGCCACCAGCAGAGAGCTAGCGGTTTCCTACAATGAGCAGTTCTTC.

This clone was found a few times. The J gene is TRBJ2-7, the V gene TRBV6-1, with 8 bases identical to TRBD1. Trimming at V came to 5 bases and at J to 6 bases, leaving 12 bases not matched to a gene. CDR1 and CDR2 from the germline V gene are MNHNS and SASEGT. The CDR3 runs 15 residues. CDR3 residues: CASSLNPGTGGEQYF. For the CDR3, the DNA is TGTGCCAGCAGTTTAAACCCCGGGACAGGAGGCGAGCAGTACTTC.

This clone has only a few counts. The rearrangement links TRBV6-5 to TRBJ1-6; no firm D call. The CDR3 is 15 amino acids. The V end lost 3 bases, the J end lost 4 bases, and 10 bases lay between the germline ends. Germline CDR1 reads MNHEY; CDR2 reads SVGAGI. This CDR3 reads CASSYAARYNSPLHF. The CDR3, as DNA: TGTGCCAGCAGTTATGCCGCCAGATATAATTCACCCCTCCACTTT.

There are a few counts of this clone. The gene calls are TRBV13 and TRBJ1-1; 8 positions agree with TRBD1. This CDR3 has 13 residues. Germline trimming cut 5 bases from V and 7 bases from J; bases unmatched to any gene: 6. Germline CDR1 reads PRHDT; CDR2 reads FYEKMQ (reference sequence). DNA of the CDR3: TGTGCCAGCAGCGGAGAGGACAGGGATGAAGCTTTCTTT. Translation gives CASSGEDRDEAFF.

This clone was observed a few times. V gene TRBV10-1 combines with J gene TRBJ2-5, with 10 bases matching TRBD1. The CDR3 loop spans 15 amino acids. V gave up 2 bases and J gave up 5 bases; unmatched junction bases: 5. Per germline, CDR1 WNHNN and CDR2 SYGVQD (reference sequence). The CDR3 DNA reads TGCGCCAGCAGTGAGCGGACAGGGGGAGGTGAGACCCAGTACTTC. Translating gives CASSERTGGGETQYF.

The chain is built from TRBV27 and TRBJ1-1, with D unclear. V lost 0 bases to trimming and J lost 1 base, with 3 bases between them. The CDR3 is 13 amino acids. Germline V gives CDR1 MNHEY, CDR2 SMNVEV (reference sequence). CDR3 DNA: TGTGCCAGCAGTTTATCGCGGAACACTGAAGCTTTCTTT. This sequence encodes CASSLSRNTEAFF.

This chain links TRBV6-5 with TRBJ2-5; D remains unclear. Germline assignment: CDR1 MNHEY and CDR2 SVGAGI. CDR3 length: 12 amino acids. Trimming took 7 bases from V and 5 from J, leaving 11 bases between them. As DNA, the CDR3 is TGTGCCAGCATGCGAAGCTGGGAGACCCAGTACTTC. It codes for CASMRSWETQYF.

The rearrangement uses TRBV5-1 and TRBJ1-6; D not certain. The V end was cut by 0 bases, the J end by 7 bases, with 8 bases between. Per germline, CDR1 SGHRS and CDR2 YFSETQ. This CDR3 has 14 amino acids. The CDR3 loop reads CASSLGGINSPLHF. The DNA of the CDR3 is TGCGCCAGCAGCTTGGGAGGGATCAATTCACCCCTCCACTTT.

This clone has only a few counts. J is TRBJ1-2 and V is TRBV6-5, with 10 bases fitting TRBD1. The CDR3 is 14 residues long. With 6 bases clipped from V and 5 bases from J, the junction kept 6 bases outside the gene matches. The germline gives CDR1 MNHEY, CDR2 SVGAGI. Written as DNA, the CDR3 is TGTGCCAGCAGGACAGGGGGCTCCTCTTATGGCTACACCTTC. It specifies CASRTGGSSYGYTF.

This chain joins TRBV30 and TRBJ2-5; D gene uncertain. The V gene lost 6 bases and the J gene lost 1 base, with 6 bases spanning the gap. Germline values: CDR1 GTSNPN, CDR2 SVGIG (reference sequence). The CDR3 spans 11 residues. In DNA form, the CDR3 reads TGTGCCTGCTCGGGCCAAGAGACCCAGTACTTC. This sequence encodes CACSGQETQYF.

This clone was picked up a small number of times. The chain links TRBV5-6 to TRBJ1-5; a possible D gene is TRBD1 (6 bases). V was clipped by 4 bases and J by 5 bases, with 19 bases between them. CDR3 length equals 16 residues. CDR1 and CDR2 (germline): SGHDT, YYEEEE. CDR3: CASSRQVTGNDQPQHF. CDR3 DNA sequence: TGTGCCAGCAGCCGACAGGTCACTGGGAATGATCAGCCCCAGCATTTT.

The chain carries TRBV2 and TRBJ2-1, with 7 bases matching TRBD2. CDR3 size: 15 residues. Germline values: CDR1 SNHLY, CDR2 FYNNEI. V lost 4 bases to trimming and J lost 16 bases; unmatched junction nucleotides: 19. The CDR3: CASSVTPGREQRGFF. Written as DNA, the CDR3 is TGTGCCAGCAGTGTTACCCCCGGGCGGGAGCAGAGGGGATTCTTC.

The CDR3 region is CASRPSGWSDTQYF. DNA of the CDR3: TGTGCCAGCAGACCTAGCGGGTGGTCAGATACGCAGTATTTT. The V and J genes are TRBV6-1 and TRBJ2-3; 8 bases map to TRBD2. In germline, CDR1 is MNHNS, CDR2 SASEGT. V lost 6 bases and J lost 4; bases outside the gene matches: 6. The CDR3 loop spans 14 amino acids.

This clone occurred a few times. The V and J genes are TRBV30 and TRBJ2-1, with 9 bases identical to TRBD2. The CDR3 covers 15 residues. The ends lost 0 bases at V and 7 bases at J; junction bases unmatched: 7. The germline CDR1 and CDR2 sequences are GTSNPN and SVGIG (reference sequence). The CDR3 bases are TGTGCCTGGAGTGTAGGGCTAGCGGGATTGAATGAGCAGTTCTTC. Residues: CAWSVGLAGLNEQFF.

There are a few counts of this clone. This rearrangement joins TRBV6-4 to TRBJ1-4; weak D call: TRBD1 (6 bases). Germline V gene lookup returns CDR1 MRHNA and CDR2 SNTAGT. Trimming left V 6 bases short and J 4 bases short, with 12 bases between. CDR3 length equals 14 residues. The CDR3 DNA reads as TGTGCCAGCAGCCCAGGGGCAGATAATGAAAAACTGTTTTTT. Its translation is CASSPGADNEKLFF.